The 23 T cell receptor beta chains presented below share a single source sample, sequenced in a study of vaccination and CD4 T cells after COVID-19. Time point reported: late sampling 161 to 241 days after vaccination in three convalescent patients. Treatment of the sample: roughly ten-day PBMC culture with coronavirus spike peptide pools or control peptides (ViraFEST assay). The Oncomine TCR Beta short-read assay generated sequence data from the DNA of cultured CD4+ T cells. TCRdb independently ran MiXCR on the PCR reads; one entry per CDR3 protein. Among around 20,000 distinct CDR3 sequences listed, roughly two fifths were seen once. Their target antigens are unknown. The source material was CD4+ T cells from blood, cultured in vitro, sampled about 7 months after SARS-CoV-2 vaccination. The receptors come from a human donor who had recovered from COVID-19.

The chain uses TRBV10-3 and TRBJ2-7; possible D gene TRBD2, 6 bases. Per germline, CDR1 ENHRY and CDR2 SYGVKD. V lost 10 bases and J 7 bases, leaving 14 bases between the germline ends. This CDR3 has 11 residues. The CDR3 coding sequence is TGTGCCAGTGGGTCTCGGGAGGAGCAGTACTTC. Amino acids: CASGSREEQYF.

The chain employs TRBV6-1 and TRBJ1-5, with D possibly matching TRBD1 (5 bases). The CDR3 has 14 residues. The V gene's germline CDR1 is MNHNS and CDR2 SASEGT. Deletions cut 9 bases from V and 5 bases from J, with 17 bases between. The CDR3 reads CASWTGAGHQPQHF. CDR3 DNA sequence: TGTGCCAGTTGGACCGGGGCCGGGCATCAGCCCCAGCATTTT.

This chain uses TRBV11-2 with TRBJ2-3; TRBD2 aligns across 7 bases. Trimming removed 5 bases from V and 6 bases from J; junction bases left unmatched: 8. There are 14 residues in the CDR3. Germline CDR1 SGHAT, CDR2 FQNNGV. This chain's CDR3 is CASSQRGLLDTQYF. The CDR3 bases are TGTGCCAGCAGCCAGCGGGGTCTATTGGATACGCAGTATTTT.

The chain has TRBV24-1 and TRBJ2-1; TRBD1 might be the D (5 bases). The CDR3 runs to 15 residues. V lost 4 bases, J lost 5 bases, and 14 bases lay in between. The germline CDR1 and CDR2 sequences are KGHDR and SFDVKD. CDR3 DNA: TGTGCCACCAGTGACCCTGGCCAGGGCGACAATGAGCAGTTCTTC. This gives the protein CATSDPGQGDNEQFF.

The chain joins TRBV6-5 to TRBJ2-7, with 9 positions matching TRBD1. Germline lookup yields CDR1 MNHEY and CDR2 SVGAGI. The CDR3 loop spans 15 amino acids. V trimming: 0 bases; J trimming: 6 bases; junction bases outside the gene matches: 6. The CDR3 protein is CASSYSAGTGFEQYF. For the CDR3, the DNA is TGTGCCAGCAGTTACTCGGCCGGGACAGGGTTCGAGCAGTACTTC.

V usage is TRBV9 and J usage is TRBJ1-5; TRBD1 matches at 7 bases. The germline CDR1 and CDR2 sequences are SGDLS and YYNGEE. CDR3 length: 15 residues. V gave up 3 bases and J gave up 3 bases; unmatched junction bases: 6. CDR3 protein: CASSAGGQPNQPQHF. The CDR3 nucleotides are TGTGCCAGCAGCGCCGGGGGACAGCCCAATCAGCCCCAGCATTTT.

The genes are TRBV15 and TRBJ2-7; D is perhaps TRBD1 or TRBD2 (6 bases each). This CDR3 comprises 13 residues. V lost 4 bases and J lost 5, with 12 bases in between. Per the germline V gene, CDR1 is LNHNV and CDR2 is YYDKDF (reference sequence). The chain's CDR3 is CATSNQRGDEQYF. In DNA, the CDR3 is TGTGCCACCAGCAACCAGAGGGGGGACGAGCAGTACTTC. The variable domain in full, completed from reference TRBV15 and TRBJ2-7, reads DAMVIQNPRYQVTQFGKPVTLSCSQTLNHNVMYWYQQKSSQAPKLLFHYYDKDFNNEADTPDNFQSRRPNTSFCFLDIRSPGLGDTAMYLCATSNQRGDEQYFGPGTRLTVT.

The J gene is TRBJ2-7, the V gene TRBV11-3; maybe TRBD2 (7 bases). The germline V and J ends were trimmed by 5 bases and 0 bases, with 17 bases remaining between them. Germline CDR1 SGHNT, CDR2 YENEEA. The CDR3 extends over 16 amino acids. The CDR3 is CASSTWGGATSYEQYF. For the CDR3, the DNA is TGTGCCAGCAGCACTTGGGGGGGGGCGACCTCCTACGAGCAGTACTTC.

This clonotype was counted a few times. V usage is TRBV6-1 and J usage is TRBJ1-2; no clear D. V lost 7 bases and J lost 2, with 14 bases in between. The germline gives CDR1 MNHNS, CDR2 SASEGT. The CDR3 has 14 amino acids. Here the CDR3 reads CASTERSGNYGYTF. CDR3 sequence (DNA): TGTGCCAGCACCGAACGGTCCGGAAACTATGGCTACACCTTC.

CDR3 in amino acids: CAVIGAEAFF. CDR3 nucleotides: TGTGCAGTCATAGGTGCTGAAGCTTTCTTT. V gene TRBV7-2 combines with J gene TRBJ1-1; D ambiguous. Germline CDR1 SGHTA, CDR2 FQGNSA. The CDR3 loop spans 10 amino acids.

The CDR3: CTSSLGLAGGYEQYF. CDR3 bases: TGTACCAGCAGCTTAGGACTAGCGGGGGGCTACGAGCAGTACTTC. V gene TRBV7-2 combines with J gene TRBJ2-7, with 13 bases aligning to TRBD2. This CDR3 contains 15 residues. V dropped 1 base and J dropped 3; count of bases not matched to a gene: 0. Germline values: CDR1 SGHTA, CDR2 FQGNSA.

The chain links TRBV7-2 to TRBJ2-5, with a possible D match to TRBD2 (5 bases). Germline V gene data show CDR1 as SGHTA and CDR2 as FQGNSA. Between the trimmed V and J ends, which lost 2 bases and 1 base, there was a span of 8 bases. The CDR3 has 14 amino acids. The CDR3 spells CASSLNRGQETQYF. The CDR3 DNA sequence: TGTGCCAGCAGCTTAAACCGGGGCCAAGAGACCCAGTACTTC.

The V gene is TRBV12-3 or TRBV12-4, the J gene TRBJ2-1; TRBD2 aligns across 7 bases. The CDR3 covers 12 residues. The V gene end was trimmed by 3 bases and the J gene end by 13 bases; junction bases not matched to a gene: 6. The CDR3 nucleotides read TGTGCCAGCAGTTTCCCTGGGGGGGGACAGTTCTTC. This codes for CASSFPGGGQFF.

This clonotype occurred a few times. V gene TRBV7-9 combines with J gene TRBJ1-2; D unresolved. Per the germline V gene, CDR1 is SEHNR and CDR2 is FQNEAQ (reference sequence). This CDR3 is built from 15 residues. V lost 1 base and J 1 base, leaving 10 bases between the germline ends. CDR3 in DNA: TGTGCCAGCAGCTTAGAAGGACGGCTTAACTATGGCTACACCTTC. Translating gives CASSLEGRLNYGYTF.

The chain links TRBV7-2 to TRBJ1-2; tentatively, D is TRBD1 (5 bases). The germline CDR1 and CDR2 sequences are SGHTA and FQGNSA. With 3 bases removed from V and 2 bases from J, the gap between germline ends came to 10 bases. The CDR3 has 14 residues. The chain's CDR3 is CASSLDRGNYGYTF. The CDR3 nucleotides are TGTGCCAGCAGCTTGGATAGGGGAAACTATGGCTACACCTTC.

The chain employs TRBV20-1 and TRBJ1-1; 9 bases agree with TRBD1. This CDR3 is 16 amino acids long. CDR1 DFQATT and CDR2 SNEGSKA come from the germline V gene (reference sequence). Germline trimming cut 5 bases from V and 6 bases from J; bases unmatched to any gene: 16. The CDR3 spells CSAGSGQGSLGAEAFF. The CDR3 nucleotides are TGCAGTGCTGGCTCCGGACAGGGGTCCTTAGGCGCTGAAGCTTTCTTT.

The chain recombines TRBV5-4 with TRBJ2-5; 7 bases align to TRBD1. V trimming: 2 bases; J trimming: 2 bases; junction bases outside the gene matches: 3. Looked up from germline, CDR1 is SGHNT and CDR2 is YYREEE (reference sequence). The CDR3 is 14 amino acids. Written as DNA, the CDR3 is TGTGCCAGCAGCTTTGGGGACAGTCAAGAGACCCAGTACTTC. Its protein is CASSFGDSQETQYF.

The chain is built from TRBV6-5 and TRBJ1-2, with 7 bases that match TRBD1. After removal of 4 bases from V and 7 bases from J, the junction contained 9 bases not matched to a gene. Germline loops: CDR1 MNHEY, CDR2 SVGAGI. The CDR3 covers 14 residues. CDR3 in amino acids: CASSSRDRGTGYTF. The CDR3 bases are TGTGCCAGCAGTTCCCGGGACAGAGGTACTGGCTACACCTTC.

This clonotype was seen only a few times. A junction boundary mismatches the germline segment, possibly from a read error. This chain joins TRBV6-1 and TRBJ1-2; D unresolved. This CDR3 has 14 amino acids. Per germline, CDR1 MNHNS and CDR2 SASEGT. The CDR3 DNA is TGTGCCAGCAATGAACTCGGTCGGGACTATGGCTACACCTTC. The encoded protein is CASNELGRDYGYTF.

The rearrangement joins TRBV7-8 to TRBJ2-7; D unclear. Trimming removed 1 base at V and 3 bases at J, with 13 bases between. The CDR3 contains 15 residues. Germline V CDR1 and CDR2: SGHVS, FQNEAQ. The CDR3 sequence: CASSLGLTVDYEQYF. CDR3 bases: TGTGCCAGCAGCTTAGGATTGACGGTGGACTACGAGCAGTACTTC.

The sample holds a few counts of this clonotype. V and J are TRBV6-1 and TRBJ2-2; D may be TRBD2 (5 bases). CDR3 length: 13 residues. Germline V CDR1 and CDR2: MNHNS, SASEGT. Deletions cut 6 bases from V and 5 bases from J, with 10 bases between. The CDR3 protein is CASRIASTGELFF. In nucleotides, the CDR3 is TGTGCCAGCAGGATAGCGTCGACCGGGGAGCTGTTTTTT.

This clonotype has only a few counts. The CDR3, as DNA: TGTGCCAGCCGGAGGGACACTGAAGCTTTCTTT. Translating gives CASRRDTEAFF. This sequence joins TRBV6-1 and TRBJ1-1, with no clear D. The germline gives CDR1 MNHNS, CDR2 SASEGT. The germline V and J ends were trimmed by 8 bases and 3 bases, with 7 bases remaining between them. CDR3 length equals 11 residues.

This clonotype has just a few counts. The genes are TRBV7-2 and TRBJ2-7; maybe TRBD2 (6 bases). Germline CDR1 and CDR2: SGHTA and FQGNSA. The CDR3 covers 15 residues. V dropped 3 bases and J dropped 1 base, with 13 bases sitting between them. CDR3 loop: CASSLWLASSYEQYF. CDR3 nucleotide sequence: TGTGCCAGCAGCTTGTGGCTAGCGTCTTCCTACGAGCAGTACTTC.